One sample yielded the 28 T cell receptor beta chains listed below, sequenced in a study of cytomegalovirus exposure and HLA in healthy donors (TCRdb year 2017). Preparation of the library involved the immunoSEQ multiplex PCR assay. For the multiplex PCR, a mixture combining 60 forward primers for TCR Vbeta segments and 13 reverse primers for TCR Jbeta segments was used. TCRdb's version of the immuneACCESS table is confined to in-frame rearrangements and falls short of the full clone set. An unresolved V gene accounts for under half of the shortfall where checked; the remainder is of unknown origin. The sample has 200,000 to 250,000 clones on record, 81% of them singletons. Of the sample, less than 8.5% is held by the ten largest clones. The sequencing sample was made of PBMCs. Receptor source: a woman in her fifties or sixties in good health and CMV-seropositive.

The chain couples TRBV18 to TRBJ2-2; TRBD2 might be the D (5 bases). Germline V CDR1 and CDR2: KGHSH, LQKENI. Between the trimmed V and J ends, which lost 0 bases and 8 bases, there was a span of 10 bases. This CDR3 has 14 amino acids. The CDR3 protein is CASSPPDLGGELFF. The CDR3 DNA reads as TGTGCCAGCTCACCACCGGACTTAGGAGGGGAGCTGTTTTTT.

This sequence joins TRBV4-1 and TRBJ2-7; 9 bases fit TRBD1. This CDR3 comprises 14 residues. The J segment lost 2 bases and the V segment lost 6 bases, leaving 5 bases of the junction unmatched. The germline V gene encodes CDR1 MGHRA and CDR2 YSYEKL. The CDR3 reads CASRQTGGPYEQYF. DNA of the CDR3: TGCGCCAGCAGACAGACAGGGGGACCCTACGAGCAGTACTTC.

The rearrangement joins TRBV5-6 to TRBJ2-7; 10 positions agree with TRBD2. The CDR3 spans 15 residues. In germline, CDR1 is SGHDT, CDR2 YYEEEE. J lost 2 bases, V lost 4 bases, and 6 bases had no gene match. The DNA of the CDR3 is TGTGCCAGCAGCCGGGGACTAGCGCCCACCTACGAGCAGTACTTC. Translated, it gives CASSRGLAPTYEQYF. Combining the CDR3 with reference TRBV5-6 and TRBJ2-7 gives the whole variable domain DAGVTQSPTHLIKTRGQQVTLRCSPKSGHDTVSWYQQALGQGPQFIFQYYEEEERQRGNFPDRFSGHQFPNYSSELNVNALLLGDSALYLCASSRGLAPTYEQYFGPGTRLTVT.

The rearrangement links TRBV28 to TRBJ2-2; 9 bases line up with TRBD2. V trimming: 6 bases; J trimming: 4 bases; junction bases outside the gene matches: 9. The CDR3 has 16 amino acids. The germline gives CDR1 MDHEN, CDR2 SYDVKM. DNA for the CDR3: TGTGCCAGCAGCCTAGCGGGGCGGGAGGGCACCGGGGAGCTGTTTTTT. Translating gives CASSLAGREGTGELFF.

The V and J genes are TRBV29-1 and TRBJ1-2, with a weak D call TRBD1 (5 bases). There are 11 residues in the CDR3. The germline V gene encodes CDR1 SQVTM and CDR2 ANQGSEA. Trimming shortened V by 4 bases and J by 6 bases, and 9 bases separated the two germline ends. The CDR3 DNA reads as TGCAGCGTTGCAGGGAAGGATGGCTACACCTTC. It yields the protein CSVAGKDGYTF.

The rearrangement joins TRBV6-6 to TRBJ2-3; tentatively, D is TRBD2 (7 bases). Germline CDR1 MNHNY, CDR2 SVGAGI (reference sequence). V was pared by 6 bases and J by 2 bases, with 15 bases between. CDR3 length equals 15 residues. CDR3 in amino acids: CASRGASGLTDTQYF. In DNA form, the CDR3 reads TGTGCCAGCAGGGGGGCTAGCGGACTCACAGATACGCAGTATTTT.

CDR3 bases: TGTGCCAGCAACCTCCGGGACAGGACTTACAATGAGCAGTTCTTC. Translation gives CASNLRDRTYNEQFF. V usage is TRBV2 and J usage is TRBJ2-1; 8 nucleotides match TRBD1. V lost 7 bases, J lost 4 bases, and 9 bases stayed unmatched. The CDR3 totals 15 residues. Germline V gene sequence: CDR1 SNHLY, CDR2 FYNNEI.

This chain links TRBV28 with TRBJ2-7; D unresolved. CDR3 size: 14 residues. The ends were cut back, 7 bases at V and 0 bases at J, with 13 bases in the middle. Germline lookup yields CDR1 MDHEN and CDR2 SYDVKM. The CDR3 nucleotides are TGTGCCAGCATTCTTCGGTCCGGCTCCTACGAGCAGTACTTC. As protein: CASILRSGSYEQYF. Drawing the rest from reference TRBV28 and TRBJ2-7, the complete variable domain is DVKVTQSSRYLVKRTGEKVFLECVQDMDHENMFWYRQDPGLGLRLIYFSYDVKMKEKGDIPEGYSVSREKKERFSLILESASTNQTSMYLCASILRSGSYEQYFGPGTRLTVT.

This chain joins TRBV5-1 and TRBJ2-7; 12 nucleotides agree with TRBD1. V lost 5 bases, J lost 4 bases, and 10 bases stayed unmatched. Germline V gene lookup returns CDR1 SGHRS and CDR2 YFSETQ. This CDR3 is 16 amino acids long. The CDR3 DNA follows: TGCGCCAGCAGGCGTACTCCGGGACAGGGGGCTTACGAGCAGTACTTC. As protein: CASRRTPGQGAYEQYF.

The genes are TRBV25-1 and TRBJ1-2; D is unresolved. CDR3 length: 17 amino acids. V shed 4 bases and J shed 1 base, with 19 bases lying between them. CDR1 and CDR2 from the germline V gene are MGHDK and SYGVNS. CDR3 nucleotides: TGTGCCAGCAGTGCTTCCCTGATCCGCGGGGTTAACTATGGCTACACCTTC. It specifies CASSASLIRGVNYGYTF.

The chain carries TRBV27 and TRBJ2-3; D perhaps matches TRBD2 (5 bases). Germline-derived CDR1 and CDR2 are MNHEY and SMNVEV (reference sequence). V was shortened by 5 bases and J by 2 bases, with 14 bases between the two germline ends. The CDR3 covers 15 residues. The CDR3 loop is CASSIGLDFTDTQYF. The CDR3 nucleotides are TGTGCCAGCAGTATAGGACTGGATTTCACAGATACGCAGTATTTT.

The CDR3 DNA reads TGCGCCAGCAGCGGGCTGGGTCAGCTAAACACTGAAGCTTTCTTT. Encoded protein: CASSGLGQLNTEAFF. The rearrangement joins TRBV5-1 to TRBJ1-1; D is ambiguous. With 4 bases removed from V and 2 bases from J, the gap between germline ends came to 15 bases. The V gene's germline CDR1 is SGHRS and CDR2 YFSETQ. The CDR3 spans 15 residues.

This clone was counted a few times. The rearrangement uses TRBV7-9 and TRBJ1-1; D may be TRBD1 (6 bases). V lost 0 bases and J lost 0, with 8 bases in between. The CDR3 sequence is 15 residues long. Germline lookup yields CDR1 SEHNR and CDR2 FQNEAQ (reference sequence). CDR3 in DNA: TGTGCCAGCAGCTTAGCACAGGGTTTGAACACTGAAGCTTTCTTT. Protein product: CASSLAQGLNTEAFF.

The V call is TRBV5-1, the J call TRBJ2-7; 11 nucleotides line up with TRBD2. The junction had 7 bases not matched to a gene; V was cut back by 2 bases and J by 6 bases. The CDR3 runs 15 residues. The V gene's germline CDR1 is SGHRS and CDR2 YFSETQ. The CDR3 region has the DNA TGCGCCAGCAGCTTCGGGACTAGCGGCCTCACCGAGCAGTACTTC. Amino acids: CASSFGTSGLTEQYF.

As for this clone: Other DNA sequences within the sample encode an identical CDR3. The V and J genes are TRBV29-1 and TRBJ2-2; the D gene is possibly TRBD2 (6 bases). The CDR3 is 15 residues long. Germline lookup yields CDR1 SQVTM and CDR2 ANQGSEA. The ends were cut back, 5 bases at V and 1 base at J, with 14 bases in the middle. Here the CDR3 reads CSVLMRGVNTGELFF. DNA for the CDR3: TGCAGCGTTCTAATGCGGGGAGTGAACACCGGGGAGCTGTTTTTT.

Of note for this clone: The conserved closing phenylalanine or tryptophan is absent in this CDR3, likely reflecting a read error. J is TRBJ1-2 and V is TRBV19; D ambiguous. Between the trimmed V and J ends, which lost 2 bases and 4 bases, there was a span of 17 bases. Germline V gives CDR1 LNHDA, CDR2 SQIVND (reference sequence). CDR3 length: 16 amino acids. CDR3 region: CASSISPGGIAYGYTL. Here the CDR3 DNA reads TGTGCCAGTAGTATAAGCCCAGGAGGGATCGCCTATGGCTACACCCTC.

The CDR3 protein is CASSEKRTGKGGELFF. In DNA, the CDR3 is TGTGCCAGCAGTGAGAAGAGGACAGGGAAGGGCGGGGAGCTGTTTTTT. The chain links TRBV2 to TRBJ2-2; 8 nucleotides align to TRBD1. This CDR3 contains 16 residues. The junction had 10 bases not matched to a gene; V was cut back by 3 bases and J by 7 bases. Germline V gene data show CDR1 as SNHLY and CDR2 as FYNNEI.

This chain connects TRBV7-8 to TRBJ2-3; 9 bases are shared with TRBD2. Trimming cost V 5 bases and J 0 bases; bases outside gene matches: 6. This CDR3 is 16 amino acids long. In germline, CDR1 is SGHVS, CDR2 FQNEAQ. CDR3 nucleotide sequence: TGTGCCAGCAGCCCACGGGCGGGAGGGAGCACAGATACGCAGTATTTT. Encoded protein: CASSPRAGGSTDTQYF.

The V gene is TRBV18, the J gene TRBJ1-1; the D gene is possibly TRBD1 (6 bases). The V end lost 4 bases, the J end lost 0 bases, and 12 bases lay between the germline ends. In germline, CDR1 is KGHSH, CDR2 LQKENI. This CDR3 is built from 15 residues. CDR3 protein: CASSRSGAMNTEAFF. The CDR3 DNA sequence: TGTGCCAGCTCACGATCAGGGGCGATGAACACTGAAGCTTTCTTT.

This clone was counted a single time. The chain's CDR3 is CSVDGMTGEAFF. DNA for the CDR3: TGCAGCGTTGATGGGATGACAGGGGAAGCTTTCTTT. The rearrangement links TRBV29-1 to TRBJ1-1; 7 nucleotides agree with TRBD1. The CDR3 runs to 12 residues. Trimming at V came to 3 bases and at J to 8 bases, leaving 6 bases not matched to a gene. CDR1 is SQVTM, CDR2 ANQGSEA, per germline.

The V gene is TRBV28, the J gene TRBJ2-7; 8 positions agree with TRBD2. The germline gives CDR1 MDHEN, CDR2 SYDVKM. The CDR3 has 13 residues. Trimming removed 4 bases from V and 4 bases from J; junction bases left unmatched: 3. CDR3 sequence: CASSSAGAYEQYF. CDR3 bases: TGTGCCAGCAGTTCAGCGGGAGCTTACGAGCAGTACTTC. The full variable domain, its missing parts supplied by reference TRBV28 and TRBJ2-7, is DVKVTQSSRYLVKRTGEKVFLECVQDMDHENMFWYRQDPGLGLRLIYFSYDVKMKEKGDIPEGYSVSREKKERFSLILESASTNQTSMYLCASSSAGAYEQYFGPGTRLTVT.

The genes are TRBV7-9 and TRBJ1-5; a weak D match, TRBD1 (6 bases). Germline CDR1 is SEHNR and CDR2 is FQNEAQ (reference sequence). V dropped 1 base and J dropped 3 bases, with 10 bases sitting between them. The CDR3 consists of 15 residues. CDR3 protein: CASSLVGQINQPQHF. The CDR3 bases are TGTGCCAGCAGCTTAGTAGGACAGATCAATCAGCCCCAGCATTTT.

This chain uses TRBV21-1 with TRBJ1-5; the table names TRBD1, a call not compared with the DNA. TRBV21-1 is tagged as a pseudogene. The CDR3 extends over 11 amino acids. In nucleotides, the CDR3 is TGTGCCAGCAGCAAAGGGGGGACATTTCATTTT. Protein: CASSKGGTFHF.

This sequence joins TRBV6-1 and TRBJ1-2, with 7 nucleotides matching TRBD1. CDR3 length: 15 amino acids. The V gene's germline CDR1 is MNHNS and CDR2 SASEGT. V lost 6 bases and J lost 3; bases outside the gene matches: 10. Written as DNA, the CDR3 is TGTGCCAGCAGCACCTTAGGGACAGCCTACTATGGCTACACCTTC. Protein: CASSTLGTAYYGYTF.

The V call is TRBV18, the J call TRBJ2-5; possible D gene TRBD1, 6 bases. The CDR3 is 12 residues long. The germline V gene has CDR1 KGHSH and CDR2 LQKENI. With 2 bases removed from V and 5 bases from J, the gap between germline ends came to 6 bases. The CDR3 reads CASSPTGETQYF. CDR3 DNA: TGTGCCAGCTCACCAACAGGGGAGACCCAGTACTTC. Full variable domain (remainder filled in from reference TRBV18 and TRBJ2-5): NAGVMQNPRHLVRRRGQEARLRCSPMKGHSHVYWYRQLPEEGLKFMVYLQKENIIDESGMPKERFSAEFPKEGPSILRIQQVVRGDSAAYFCASSPTGETQYFGPGTRLLVL.

J is TRBJ1-2 and V is TRBV5-1; possibly TRBD1 for D (5 bases). CDR1 and CDR2 (germline): SGHRS, YFSETQ. V was clipped by 0 bases and J by 4 bases, with 10 bases between them. The CDR3 is 14 amino acids. CDR3 sequence reads: CASSLVGEAYGYTF. For the CDR3, the DNA is TGCGCCAGCAGCTTGGTAGGGGAGGCCTATGGCTACACCTTC.

The chain employs TRBV6-1 and TRBJ1-2, with D perhaps matching TRBD1 (5 bases). This CDR3 comprises 13 residues. The V end was cut by 7 bases, the J end by 6 bases, with 15 bases between. Germline CDR1 and CDR2: MNHNS and SASEGT. CDR3 nucleotide sequence: TGTGCCAGCATGGGCAGGGAGGTGGATGGCTACACCTTC. Translated: CASMGREVDGYTF.

In this sample, this clone turned up a few times. J is TRBJ2-3 and V is TRBV5-6; 8 bases fit TRBD2. Unmatched junction bases numbered 6, after V lost 3 bases and J lost 3 bases. CDR1 and CDR2 from the germline V gene are SGHDT and YYEEEE. This CDR3 spans 15 amino acids. The CDR3 coding sequence is TGTGCCAGCAGCTGGAAGGGACTAGTGACAGATACGCAGTATTTT. Translated, it gives CASSWKGLVTDTQYF.